The 26 T cell receptor beta chains reported below all come from one sample, sequenced in a study of T cells in Graves' hyperthyroidism and ophthalmopathy (dated by TCRdb to about 2019). The library was obtained by multiplex PCR. The run used an Illumina HiSeq 2000. Amplification of TCR beta CDR3 regions was carried out from RNA transcripts. For the first round of RT-PCR on the TCR CDR3, the HTBI primer set was used together with the Qiagen OneStep RT-PCR kit. TCRdb passed the public sequencing reads through fastp at Q25 and MiXCR, retaining productive beta sequences. Identical CDR3 proteins give one entry, which carries the most common genes and DNA. This sample comprises 600,000 to 700,000 distinct CDR3 sequences, 14% to 15% of them detected only once. 4.3% of the sample is taken by the ten largest. Sequences were obtained from blood. These receptors came from a woman in her 40s with Graves' ophthalmopathy.

In this sample, this clonotype turned up many times. The rearrangement joins TRBV25-1 to TRBJ1-2; D may be TRBD1 (5 bases). CDR3 length equals 14 residues. The V end lost 2 bases, the J end lost 4 bases, and 11 bases lay between the germline ends. Germline V gives CDR1 MGHDK, CDR2 SYGVNS. CDR3 loop: CASSEVGRGYGYTF. As DNA, the CDR3 is TGTGCCAGCAGTGAAGTCGGGAGGGGCTATGGCTACACCTTC.

This clonotype was recorded many times. This chain uses TRBV3-1 with TRBJ2-5, with 7 bases identical to TRBD2. The CDR3 consists of 13 residues. The germline gives CDR1 LGHDT, CDR2 YNNKEL (reference sequence). V lost 6 bases to trimming and J lost 5 bases; unmatched junction nucleotides: 6. Written as DNA, the CDR3 is TGTGCCAGCAGTTCATTGGGAGGGGAGACCCAGTACTTC. Translated, it gives CASSSLGGETQYF.

This chain uses TRBV11-2 with TRBJ1-2; 8 bases are shared with TRBD1. From germline, CDR1 is SGHAT and CDR2 FQNNGV. The V and J ends lost 5 bases and 7 bases, in that order; junction bases with no gene match: 9. The CDR3 covers 14 residues. CDR3 in DNA: TGTGCCAGCAGCCAAGACAGGGGCTGGGGTGGCTACACCTTC. Protein sequence: CASSQDRGWGGYTF.

The table lists this clonotype with many counts. The chain links TRBV2 to TRBJ2-7, with no clear D. Trimming shortened V by 0 bases and J by 7 bases, and 4 bases separated the two germline ends. The CDR3 length is 11 residues. Germline values: CDR1 SNHLY, CDR2 FYNNEI. CDR3 in amino acids: CASSEAGEQYF. CDR3 bases: TGTGCCAGCAGTGAAGCCGGGGAGCAGTACTTC.

V is TRBV10-3 and J is TRBJ2-5; 12 positions agree with TRBD1. The J segment lost 5 bases and the V segment lost 2 bases, leaving 6 bases of the junction unmatched. This CDR3 has 16 amino acids. Germline assignment: CDR1 ENHRY and CDR2 SYGVKD. The chain's CDR3 is CAISEAGTGGEETQYF. The CDR3 region has the DNA TGTGCCATCAGTGAGGCCGGGACAGGGGGCGAGGAGACCCAGTACTTC.

V and J are TRBV14 and TRBJ2-7; D is perhaps TRBD1 (5 bases). Trimming left V 1 base short and J 0 bases short, with 16 bases between. This CDR3 comprises 17 residues. Germline V lookup: CDR1 SGHDN, CDR2 FVKESK. DNA for the CDR3: TGTGCCAGCAGCCAAGTAAATAATAAGACAGACTCCTACGAGCAGTACTTC. This translates into CASSQVNNKTDSYEQYF.

This clonotype occurred many times. The chain couples TRBV4-2 to TRBJ2-7; D is undetermined. The CDR3 length is 12 residues. V was shortened by 4 bases and J by 6 bases, with 10 bases between the two germline ends. Germline CDR1 LGHNA, CDR2 YNFKEQ. CDR3 loop: CASSLETGEQYF. CDR3 sequence (DNA): TGTGCCAGCAGCCTAGAAACGGGCGAGCAGTACTTC.

The J gene is TRBJ2-5, the V gene TRBV20-1; 14 bases map to TRBD2. This CDR3 region has 16 residues. Trimming removed 3 bases from V and 2 bases from J; junction bases left unmatched: 5. From germline, CDR1 is DFQATT and CDR2 SNEGSKA (reference sequence). CDR3 nucleotide sequence: TGCAGTGCTAGCTCGGGACTAGCGGGAGTACAAGAGACCCAGTACTTC. Translation gives CSASSGLAGVQETQYF.

This clonotype came up many times. The chain is built from TRBV6-2 or TRBV6-3 and TRBJ2-5, with 13 bases matching TRBD2. CDR3 length: 17 residues. Losses at the gene ends were 5 bases for V and 4 bases for J; bases not matched to a gene: 10. Germline CDR1 is MNHEY and CDR2 is SVGEGT. For the CDR3, the DNA is TGTGCCAGCAGTCCGTCCCCGGGACTAGCGGGAAGAGAGACCCAGTACTTC. Its protein is CASSPSPGLAGRETQYF.

This clonotype was detected many times. The chain is built from TRBV28 and TRBJ1-5; no firm D call. CDR3 length: 15 amino acids. V was clipped by 7 bases and J by 7 bases, with 20 bases between them. CDR1 MDHEN and CDR2 SYDVKM come from the germline V gene. The CDR3 sequence is CASTPSRALVQPQHF. The CDR3 DNA reads TGTGCCAGCACCCCCTCACGGGCCCTCGTACAGCCCCAGCATTTT.

This chain links TRBV30 with TRBJ1-5, with a weak D call TRBD1 (5 bases). There are 14 residues in the CDR3. Trimming stripped 1 base from V and 6 bases from J, with 13 bases between. Per the germline V gene, CDR1 is GTSNPN and CDR2 is SVGIG (reference sequence). CDR3 nucleotide sequence: TGTGCCTGGAGTGCAAGGAGGGGCAGTCAGCCCCAGCATTTT. Residues: CAWSARRGSQPQHF.

The rearrangement links TRBV7-3 to TRBJ2-5; no clear D gene. The V end was cut by 1 base, the J end by 2 bases, with 8 bases between. The CDR3 is 14 residues long. CDR1 SGHTA and CDR2 FQGTGA come from the germline V gene. The CDR3 sequence is CASSLNGQQETQYF. The CDR3 nucleotides are TGTGCCAGCAGCTTAAACGGCCAGCAAGAGACCCAGTACTTC.

There are a few counts of this clonotype. This rearrangement joins TRBV11-2 to TRBJ1-2; unclear D gene. CDR3 length equals 17 residues. Trimming removed 4 bases at V and 3 bases at J, with 21 bases between. The germline CDR1 and CDR2 sequences are SGHAT and FQNNGV. DNA of the CDR3: TGTGCCAGCAGCTATAAAGCCAGCATCCCGGAGGACTATGGCTACACCTTC. It yields the protein CASSYKASIPEDYGYTF.

This clonotype was picked up many times. This rearrangement joins TRBV7-9 to TRBJ2-5; TRBD2 aligns across 8 bases. Germline-derived CDR1 and CDR2 are SEHNR and FQNEAQ (reference sequence). The CDR3 is 14 residues long. Trimming took 6 bases from V and 10 from J; bases not matched to a gene: 13. In DNA, the CDR3 is TGTGCCAGCAGGTTCGGAAGCGGGAGCGGTAACCAGTACTTC. Amino acids: CASRFGSGSGNQYF.

This clonotype was seen at least ten times. The chain joins TRBV5-5 to TRBJ2-2; possibly TRBD1 or TRBD2 for D (5 bases each). CDR1 is SGHKS, CDR2 YYEKEE, per germline (reference sequence). The CDR3 length is 13 residues. V was trimmed by 5 bases and J by 6 bases, leaving 11 bases between them. The CDR3 loop is CASRVGVAGELFF. The DNA of the CDR3 is TGTGCCAGCAGGGTGGGGGTAGCCGGGGAGCTGTTTTTT. The full variable domain, its missing parts supplied by reference TRBV5-5 and TRBJ2-2, is DAGVTQSPTHLIKTRGQQVTLRCSPISGHKSVSWYQQVLGQGPQFIFQYYEKEERGRGNFPDRFSARQFPNYSSELNVNALLLGDSALYLCASRVGVAGELFFGEGSRLTVL.

This clonotype turned up a few times. V is TRBV13 and J is TRBJ2-6, with 11 bases aligning to TRBD1. The germline CDR1 and CDR2 sequences are PRHDT and FYEKMQ (reference sequence). The CDR3 is made up of 20 amino acids. J was trimmed by 2 bases and V by 2 bases; bases with no gene match: 11. CDR3 sequence: CASSLPTDRGLPAGANVLTF. The CDR3 nucleotides read TGTGCCAGCAGCTTACCCACGGACAGGGGGCTCCCAGCTGGGGCCAACGTCCTGACTTTC.

The chain uses TRBV12-3 or TRBV12-4 and TRBJ1-6; TRBD1 might be the D (6 bases). The CDR3 totals 15 residues. The V and J ends lost 5 bases and 9 bases respectively, with 17 bases between them. CDR3 nucleotides: TGTGCCAGCAGTCGCCAGGGGTTTATGGGTTCACCCCTCCACTTT. Residues: CASSRQGFMGSPLHF.

In this sample, this clonotype turned up many times. This chain links TRBV28 with TRBJ2-5; 7 bases are a match to TRBD2. Per the germline V gene, CDR1 is MDHEN and CDR2 is SYDVKM. The CDR3 sequence is 17 residues long. The junction had 10 bases not matched to a gene; V was cut back by 1 base and J by 2 bases. The CDR3 DNA reads TGTGCCAGCAGTTTATCGAGGCTAGCGGACATTCAAGAGACCCAGTACTTC. This gives the protein CASSLSRLADIQETQYF.

The CDR3 DNA reads as TGCAGCGTTGGGGGGGCGGGAGAGACCCAGTACTTC. Translation gives CSVGGAGETQYF. The rearrangement joins TRBV29-1 to TRBJ2-5; D may correspond to TRBD1 or TRBD2 (6 bases each). The CDR3 sequence is 12 residues long. The V gene lost 4 bases and the J gene lost 4 bases, with 10 bases spanning the gap. The germline V gene encodes CDR1 SQVTM and CDR2 ANQGSEA.

This clonotype was counted at least ten times. This chain's CDR3 is CSATFRLNTEAFF. CDR3 DNA sequence: TGCAGTGCTACTTTTCGGCTGAACACTGAAGCTTTCTTT. V and J are TRBV20-1 and TRBJ1-1; no reliable D call. Germline lookup yields CDR1 DFQATT and CDR2 SNEGSKA (reference sequence). This CDR3 is built from 13 residues. The V end was cut by 4 bases, the J end by 0 bases, with 9 bases between.

This clonotype appeared many times. The DNA of the CDR3 is TGCAGTGCTAGAGGCATAGCGGGAGAACGCGAGCAGTACTTC. Translated: CSARGIAGEREQYF. J is TRBJ2-7 and V is TRBV20-1; TRBD2 matches 9 bases. CDR1 and CDR2 (germline): DFQATT, SNEGSKA (reference sequence). CDR3 size: 14 residues. Trimming removed 1 base from V and 6 bases from J; junction bases left unmatched: 7.

This clonotype was seen many times. J is TRBJ1-3 and V is TRBV28; D is uncertain. The CDR3 spans 16 residues. The ends were cut back, 2 bases at V and 0 bases at J, with 11 bases in the middle. Germline CDR1 MDHEN, CDR2 SYDVKM. The CDR3 DNA reads TGTGCCAGCAGTTTAATCTTAGGAGACTCTGGAAACACCATATATTTT. It encodes CASSLILGDSGNTIYF.

The sample holds many counts of this clonotype. The chain is built from TRBV9 and TRBJ1-2, with a tentative D call TRBD1 (5 bases). From germline, CDR1 is SGDLS and CDR2 YYNGEE. Deletions cut 0 bases from V and 4 bases from J, with 13 bases between. The CDR3 has 15 amino acids. CDR3 loop: CASSVGDGIGYGYTF. The CDR3 DNA follows: TGTGCCAGCAGCGTAGGGGACGGAATAGGCTATGGCTACACCTTC.

This clonotype was recorded many times. This chain links TRBV14 with TRBJ2-2; TRBD1 is a possible D gene (5 bases). V was clipped by 7 bases and J by 1 base, with 7 bases between them. From germline, CDR1 is SGHDN and CDR2 FVKESK. The CDR3 covers 13 residues. The CDR3 spells CASKTGNTGELFF. CDR3 coding DNA: TGTGCCAGCAAAACAGGGAACACCGGGGAGCTGTTTTTT.

This clonotype was observed at least ten times. The rearrangement links TRBV12-3 or TRBV12-4 to TRBJ1-1; weak D call: TRBD1 (5 bases). V was trimmed by 5 bases and J by 0 bases, leaving 10 bases between them. This CDR3 has 14 residues. CDR3 sequence: CASSTQGVNTEAFF. The DNA for the CDR3 is TGTGCCAGCAGTACTCAGGGTGTGAACACTGAAGCTTTCTTT.

Ten or more counts support this clonotype. V and J are TRBV28 and TRBJ2-7, with TRBD1 identical over 7 bases. Per germline, CDR1 MDHEN and CDR2 SYDVKM. This CDR3 has 14 residues. Trimming took 5 bases from V and 3 from J; bases not matched to a gene: 7. The CDR3: CASSLQGQHYEQYF. Written as DNA, the CDR3 is TGTGCCAGCAGTCTACAGGGACAGCACTACGAGCAGTACTTC.